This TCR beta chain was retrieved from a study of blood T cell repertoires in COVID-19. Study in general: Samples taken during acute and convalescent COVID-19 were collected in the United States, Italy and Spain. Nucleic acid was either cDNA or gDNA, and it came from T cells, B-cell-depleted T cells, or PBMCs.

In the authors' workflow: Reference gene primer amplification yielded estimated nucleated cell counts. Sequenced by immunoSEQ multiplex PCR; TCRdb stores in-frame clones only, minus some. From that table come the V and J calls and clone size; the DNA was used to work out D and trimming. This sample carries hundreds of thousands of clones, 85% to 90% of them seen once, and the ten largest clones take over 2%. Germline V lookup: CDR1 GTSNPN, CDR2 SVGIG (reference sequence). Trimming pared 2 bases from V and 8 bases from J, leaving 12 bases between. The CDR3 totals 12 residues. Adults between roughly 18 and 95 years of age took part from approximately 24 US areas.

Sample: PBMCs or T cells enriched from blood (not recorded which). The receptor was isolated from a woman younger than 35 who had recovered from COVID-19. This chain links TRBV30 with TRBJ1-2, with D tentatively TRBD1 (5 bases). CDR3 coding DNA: TGTGCCTGGAGTAGGCAGGGTGGAGGCTACACCTTC. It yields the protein CAWSRQGGGYTF.